This T cell receptor (beta chain) was recovered during a study of T cell responses to AZD1222 COVID-19 vaccine. The protocol was immunoSEQ multiplex PCR, while the TCRdb copy is restricted to in-frame clones and leaves out a portion. The data hold about 170,000 clones, with around 94% observed a single time. Germline V gene lookup returns CDR1 MNHEY and CDR2 SMNVEV (reference sequence). The germline V and J ends were trimmed by 4 bases and 8 bases, with 14 bases remaining between them. The CDR3 is made up of 13 amino acids. The V gene is TRBV27, the J gene TRBJ1-2, with D uncertain. This TCR came from an adult in good health. The source was peripheral blood, collected on day 0 of AZD1222 vaccination. In nucleotides, the CDR3 is TGTGCCAGCAGTTCGTCTGACCTTGGCGGCTACACCTTC. Translation: CASSSSDLGGYTF.